The 21 T cell receptor beta chains reported below all come from one sample, sequenced in a study of low-dose radiotherapy and immunotherapy resistance in tumors. Primers targeting TRAV and TRBV primed first-strand cDNA, covering alpha and beta chains. TCRs underwent 15 to 20 PCR cycles of amplification with a constant-region primer and V-primer adapter. TCRdb re-derived calls from the reads in MiXCR, one entry per CDR3 protein. Among more than 6,000 distinct CDR3 sequences listed, about 59% were seen once. These receptors were taken from a human donor with advanced metastatic prostate, ovarian, gallbladder or colorectal cancer (not recorded which). This table probably holds off-target reads from a library built for another chain.

This chain joins TRBV21-1 and TRBJ2-7. TRBV21-1 is assigned pseudogene status. This CDR3 region has 13 residues. CDR3 protein: CASSKETDYEQYF. The CDR3 DNA sequence: TGTGCCAGCAGCAAAGAAACAGACTACGAGCAGTACTTC.

This clonotype has more than one count but fewer than ten. V and J are TRBV28 and TRBJ1-4; D ambiguous. The CDR3 runs to 14 residues. Germline V gene lookup returns CDR1 MDHEN and CDR2 SYDVKM. V was cut by 2 bases and J by 8 bases, with 12 bases left in between. The CDR3 DNA sequence: TGTGCCAGCAGTTTACGGAGGTTGGAGGAAAAACTGTTTTTT. Translating it yields CASSLRRLEEKLFF. The whole variable domain, filled in from reference TRBV28 and TRBJ1-4, reads DVKVTQSSRYLVKRTGEKVFLECVQDMDHENMFWYRQDPGLGLRLIYFSYDVKMKEKGDIPEGYSVSREKKERFSLILESASTNQTSMYLCASSLRRLEEKLFFGSGTQLSVL.

The count of this clonotype is one. The V and J genes are TRBV7-9 and TRBJ2-5; TRBD2 matches at 11 bases. Germline V gives CDR1 SEHNR, CDR2 FQNEAQ (reference sequence). This CDR3 region has 16 residues. With V trimmed by 5 bases and J by 5 bases, 10 bases remained unmatched. The CDR3 coding sequence is TGTGCCAGCAGCGTACTAGCGGGAGCAGTAGGGGAGACCCAGTACTTC. As protein: CASSVLAGAVGETQYF.

The chain joins TRBV28 to TRBJ2-3, with 8 positions matching TRBD2. The CDR3 is made up of 15 amino acids. The ends lost 5 bases at V and 5 bases at J; junction bases unmatched: 9. Germline V gives CDR1 MDHEN, CDR2 SYDVKM. The CDR3 bases are TGTGCCAGCAGTGAACGAGCGGGGGCTCTAGATACGCAGTATTTT. This sequence encodes CASSERAGALDTQYF.

The chain has TRBV27 and TRBJ2-7; 7 positions match TRBD1. CDR1 and CDR2 from the germline V gene are MNHEY and SMNVEV (reference sequence). V lost 8 bases to trimming and J lost 2 bases; unmatched junction nucleotides: 12. The CDR3 consists of 15 residues. The CDR3 spells CASSRGTDLTYEQYF. In DNA form, the CDR3 reads TGTGCCAGCTCTAGGGGGACAGACTTAACCTACGAGCAGTACTTC.

The chain joins TRBV28 to TRBJ1-1, with D maybe TRBD1 (6 bases). Looked up from germline, CDR1 is MDHEN and CDR2 is SYDVKM. V lost 6 bases and J 8 bases, leaving 13 bases between the germline ends. The CDR3 has 12 residues. This CDR3 reads CASRFSGTEAFF. The CDR3 nucleotides are TGTGCCAGCAGGTTCTCCGGGACAGAAGCTTTCTTT.

This rearrangement joins TRBV12-3 or TRBV12-4 to TRBJ2-6, with 9 bases matching TRBD1. The CDR3 is 16 residues long. Unmatched junction bases numbered 3, after V lost 6 bases and J lost 0 bases. The CDR3 nucleotides read TGTGCCAGCAGCGGGACAGGGCACTCTGGGGCCAACGTCCTGACTTTC. Translating gives CASSGTGHSGANVLTF.

The gene calls are TRBV28 and TRBJ1-5; 11 bases fit TRBD1. Germline assignment: CDR1 MDHEN and CDR2 SYDVKM. This CDR3 contains 16 residues. The trim removed 6 bases at V and 6 bases at J, leaving 10 bases unmatched. The CDR3 DNA is TGTGCCAGCAGGGGGAGGGGACAGGGGGGTGGTCAGCCCCAGCATTTT. Its translation: CASRGRGQGGGQPQHF.

The chain links TRBV6-5 to TRBJ2-3; 9 nucleotides agree with TRBD2. The CDR3 is made up of 17 amino acids. Germline lookup yields CDR1 MNHEY and CDR2 SVGAGI. The J segment lost 0 bases and the V segment lost 4 bases, leaving 8 bases of the junction unmatched. The CDR3 loop reads CASSSPSRGGSTDTQYF. Written as DNA, the CDR3 is TGTGCCAGCAGTTCCCCATCGCGGGGGGGAAGCACAGATACGCAGTATTTT.

This clonotype was seen once. The V and J genes are TRBV6-6 and TRBJ1-1; TRBD1 matches 7 bases. This CDR3 is built from 14 residues. Germline V lookup: CDR1 MNHNY, CDR2 SVGAGI (reference sequence). V lost 2 bases to trimming and J lost 3 bases; unmatched junction nucleotides: 3. The CDR3 region is CASSYDRADTEAFF. The DNA of the CDR3 is TGTGCCAGCAGTTACGACAGGGCCGACACTGAAGCTTTCTTT.

In this sample, this clonotype turned up a few times. The chain recombines TRBV18 with TRBJ2-1, with TRBD2 identical over 10 bases. CDR3 length: 16 residues. Germline V gives CDR1 KGHSH, CDR2 LQKENI. J was trimmed by 7 bases and V by 8 bases; bases with no gene match: 14. The CDR3 DNA reads as TGTGCCAGCCGAGATACGGAGCGGGAGGGTATAAATGAGCAGTTCTTC. Translating it yields CASRDTEREGINEQFF.

The chain uses TRBV15 and TRBJ2-2; D gene ambiguous. Germline-derived CDR1 and CDR2 are LNHNV and YYDKDF (reference sequence). CDR3 length: 14 residues. The V gene lost 6 bases and the J gene lost 4 bases, with 12 bases spanning the gap. The CDR3 region has the DNA TGTGCCACCAGTTTCGGAACCCTCACCGGGGAGCTGTTTTTT. Translation: CATSFGTLTGELFF.

This clonotype has just a few counts. This sequence joins TRBV10-3 and TRBJ2-3, with D tentatively TRBD1 or TRBD2 (6 bases each). Germline lookup yields CDR1 ENHRY and CDR2 SYGVKD. The CDR3 loop spans 16 amino acids. V was clipped by 5 bases and J by 2 bases, with 17 bases between them. The chain's CDR3 is CAISPWGATVTDTQYF. For the CDR3, the DNA is TGTGCCATCAGTCCATGGGGGGCCACTGTCACAGATACGCAGTATTTT.

This sequence joins TRBV7-2 and TRBJ1-5; 9 nucleotides match TRBD1. The CDR3 sequence is 15 residues long. Germline V gene sequence: CDR1 SGHTA, CDR2 FQGNSA. V lost 5 bases to trimming and J lost 5 bases; unmatched junction nucleotides: 7. As DNA, the CDR3 is TGTGCCAGCAGCATCCGACAGGGGGGGGATCAGCCCCAGCATTTT. This sequence encodes CASSIRQGGDQPQHF. The full variable domain, in which reference TRBV7-2 and TRBJ1-5 provide the parts outside the CDR3, is GAGVSQSPSNKVTEKGKDVELRCDPISGHTALYWYRQSLGQGLEFLIYFQGNSAPDKSGLPSDRFSAERTGGSVSTLTIQRTQQEDSAVYLCASSIRQGGDQPQHFGDGTRLSIL.

The J gene is TRBJ2-7, the V gene TRBV6-1; 7 bases align to TRBD2. Trimming at V came to 5 bases and at J to 3 bases, leaving 19 bases not matched to a gene. Germline V gene lookup returns CDR1 MNHNS and CDR2 SASEGT. This CDR3 is 18 amino acids long. The chain's CDR3 is CASSYSMGRLGGGYEQYF. CDR3 DNA sequence: TGTGCCAGCAGTTACTCGATGGGGCGACTTGGGGGGGGCTACGAGCAGTACTTC.

The genes are TRBV5-6 and TRBJ2-1; D call uncertain. V lost 3 bases to trimming and J lost 0 bases, with 16 bases between them. CDR1 and CDR2 (germline): SGHDT, YYEEEE. The CDR3 length is 17 residues. The CDR3 DNA is TGTGCCAGCAGCTCCAGCATAACGGGCAGCTCCTACAATGAGCAGTTCTTC. This gives the protein CASSSSITGSSYNEQFF.

This chain connects TRBV18 to TRBJ1-1; D unclear. Germline assignment: CDR1 KGHSH and CDR2 LQKENI. Trimming pared 2 bases from V and 4 bases from J, leaving 8 bases between. The CDR3 sequence is 13 residues long. CDR3 nucleotide sequence: TGTGCCAGCTCACCAGAGACAACCACTGAAGCTTTCTTT. Amino acids: CASSPETTTEAFF.

The sample holds one count of this clonotype. One junction end disagrees with the germline gene, perhaps due to a read error. The rearrangement uses TRBV5-3 and TRBJ2-5; D perhaps matches TRBD1 (6 bases). TRBV5-3 is treated as an ORF (open reading frame) with a function not yet certain. The CDR3 is 15 amino acids. CDR3 DNA sequence: TGTGCCAGCAGCTTGGAACAGGGAGTCCAAGAGACCCAGTACTTC. This gives the protein CASSLEQGVQETQYF.

This chain connects TRBV28 to TRBJ1-4; D is perhaps TRBD1 (5 bases). The V end lost 2 bases, the J end lost 6 bases, and 10 bases lay between the germline ends. Per the germline V gene, CDR1 is MDHEN and CDR2 is SYDVKM. The CDR3 loop spans 14 amino acids. CDR3 coding DNA: TGTGCCAGCAGTTTAGGGGGATCGGATGAAAAACTGTTTTTT. Translation gives CASSLGGSDEKLFF.

This clonotype was counted between two and nine times. The V call is TRBV6-4, the J call TRBJ2-1; D gene unclear. This CDR3 has 13 residues. With 2 bases removed from V and 7 bases from J, the gap between germline ends came to 9 bases. CDR1 is MRHNA and CDR2 is SNTAGT in the germline V gene. CDR3 nucleotide sequence: TGTGCCAGCAGTGACGAGGTCCATAATGAGCAGTTCTTC. Its protein is CASSDEVHNEQFF.

This clonotype has only a few counts. The V gene is TRBV6-1, the J gene TRBJ1-5; D call uncertain. Looked up from germline, CDR1 is MNHNS and CDR2 is SASEGT. The V end was cut by 8 bases, the J end by 1 base, with 12 bases between. The CDR3 loop spans 14 amino acids. The CDR3 DNA reads as TGTGCCAGCGTCTCCCTCGGGAGCAATCAGCCCCAGCATTTT. This encodes CASVSLGSNQPQHF.